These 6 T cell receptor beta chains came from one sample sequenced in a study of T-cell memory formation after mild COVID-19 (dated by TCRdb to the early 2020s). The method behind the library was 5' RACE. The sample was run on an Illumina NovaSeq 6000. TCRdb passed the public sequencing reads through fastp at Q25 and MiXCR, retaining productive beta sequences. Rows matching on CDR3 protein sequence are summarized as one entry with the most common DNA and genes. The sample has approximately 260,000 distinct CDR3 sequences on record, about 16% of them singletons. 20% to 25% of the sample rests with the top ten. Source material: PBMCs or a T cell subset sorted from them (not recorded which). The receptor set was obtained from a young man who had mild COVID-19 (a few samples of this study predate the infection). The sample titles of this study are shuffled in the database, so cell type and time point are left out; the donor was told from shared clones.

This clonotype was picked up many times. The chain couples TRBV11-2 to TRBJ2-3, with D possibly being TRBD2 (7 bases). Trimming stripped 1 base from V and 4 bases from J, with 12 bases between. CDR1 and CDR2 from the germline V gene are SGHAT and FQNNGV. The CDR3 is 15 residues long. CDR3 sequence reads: CASSLVRGASDTQYF. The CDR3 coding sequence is TGTGCCAGCAGCTTAGTCCGGGGGGCGTCAGATACGCAGTATTTT.

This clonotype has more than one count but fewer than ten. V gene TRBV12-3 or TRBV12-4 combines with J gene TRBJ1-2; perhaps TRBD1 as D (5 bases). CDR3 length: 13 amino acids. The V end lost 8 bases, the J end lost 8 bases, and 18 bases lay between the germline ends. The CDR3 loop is CASWGEGVRGYTF. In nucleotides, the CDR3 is TGTGCCAGCTGGGGCGAGGGAGTTCGCGGCTACACCTTC.

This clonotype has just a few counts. The CDR3 DNA sequence: TGTGCCAGCAGCTTATCGTCTTCAGGCACCGGGGAGCTGTTTTTT. Translation: CASSLSSSGTGELFF. This chain uses TRBV7-3 with TRBJ2-2; D unresolved. CDR1 SGHTA and CDR2 FQGTGA come from the germline V gene. The length of the CDR3 is 15 residues. The V gene lost 2 bases and the J gene lost 4 bases, with 11 bases spanning the gap.

In DNA form, the CDR3 reads TGTGCCAGCAGCTTGAACTTCTACTACCAAGAGACCCAGTACTTC. Translating it yields CASSLNFYYQETQYF. J is TRBJ2-5 and V is TRBV7-2; D ambiguous. The CDR3 is 15 residues long. V lost 3 bases and J lost 0, with 11 bases in between. Germline CDR1 and CDR2: SGHTA and FQGNSA.

The CDR3 sequence is CASSHVSGGAGGELFF. The CDR3 region has the DNA TGCGCCAGCAGCCATGTCAGCGGGGGGGCCGGCGGGGAGCTGTTTTTT. The gene calls are TRBV4-3 and TRBJ2-2, with TRBD2 matching 10 bases. The germline V gene has CDR1 LGHNA and CDR2 YSLEER. Trimming cost V 3 bases and J 7 bases; bases outside gene matches: 8. CDR3 length: 16 amino acids.

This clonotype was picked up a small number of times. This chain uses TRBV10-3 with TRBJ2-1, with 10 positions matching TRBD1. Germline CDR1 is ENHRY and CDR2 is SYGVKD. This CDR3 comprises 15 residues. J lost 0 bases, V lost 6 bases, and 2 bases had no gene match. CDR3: CAIRGQGSSYNEQFF. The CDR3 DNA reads TGTGCCATCAGGGGACAGGGGAGCTCCTACAATGAGCAGTTCTTC.